A single sample gave rise to the 30 T cell receptor beta chains below, sequenced in a study of blood T cell repertoires in COVID-19. The method was immunoSEQ multiplex PCR; TCRdb's version includes in-frame clones alone and lacks a portion of them. The data contain about 280,000 clones, roughly 85% of them singletons. The sequenced sample was peripheral blood. The receptors come from a man aged 45 to 65 with active or convalescent COVID-19.

This rearrangement joins TRBV6-5 to TRBJ1-5, with D unresolved. Germline assignment: CDR1 MNHEY and CDR2 SVGAGI. The CDR3 is made up of 14 amino acids. V lost 5 bases and J lost 3, with 11 bases in between. This CDR3 is CASSQEHLNQPQHF. CDR3 sequence (DNA): TGTGCCAGCAGTCAGGAACATCTCAATCAGCCCCAGCATTTT.

The chain couples TRBV5-1 to TRBJ2-1, with TRBD2 identical over 12 bases. CDR3 length: 16 residues. The junction had 6 bases not matched to a gene; V was cut back by 0 bases and J by 8 bases. The V gene's germline CDR1 is SGHRS and CDR2 YFSETQ. CDR3: CASSLGTSGMPHEQFF. For the CDR3, the DNA is TGCGCCAGCAGCTTGGGGACTAGCGGGATGCCGCATGAGCAGTTCTTC. The full variable domain, completed using reference TRBV5-1 and TRBJ2-1, is KAGVTQTPRYLIKTRGQQVTLSCSPISGHRSVSWYQQTPGQGLQFLFEYFSETQRNKGNFPGRFSGRQFSNSRSEMNVSTLELGDSALYLCASSLGTSGMPHEQFFGPGTRLTVL.

The genes are TRBV28 and TRBJ1-4; D ambiguous. Trimming took 5 bases from V and 0 from J, leaving 10 bases between them. The germline V gene encodes CDR1 MDHEN and CDR2 SYDVKM. The CDR3 contains 15 residues. CDR3 DNA sequence: TGTGCCAGCAGTAGCGGGGTCGCAACTAATGAAAAACTGTTTTTT. Encoded protein: CASSSGVATNEKLFF. Using reference TRBV28 and TRBJ1-4 for the parts outside the CDR3, the full variable domain is DVKVTQSSRYLVKRTGEKVFLECVQDMDHENMFWYRQDPGLGLRLIYFSYDVKMKEKGDIPEGYSVSREKKERFSLILESASTNQTSMYLCASSSGVATNEKLFFGSGTQLSVL.

V is TRBV6-6 and J is TRBJ1-4; D gene uncertain. The ends were cut back, 5 bases at V and 8 bases at J, with 6 bases in the middle. This CDR3 region has 11 residues. Looked up from germline, CDR1 is MNHNY and CDR2 is SVGAGI (reference sequence). CDR3: CASSLREKLFF. The CDR3 DNA is TGTGCCAGCAGTCTGAGAGAAAAACTGTTTTTT.

The J gene is TRBJ1-2, the V gene TRBV29-1; maybe TRBD1 (6 bases). The germline gives CDR1 SQVTM, CDR2 ANQGSEA. The CDR3 runs 14 residues. The V end lost 3 bases, the J end lost 4 bases, and 15 bases lay between the germline ends. The CDR3 reads CSVDLEGDLYGYTF. CDR3 in DNA: TGCAGCGTTGACCTCGAGGGGGATCTCTATGGCTACACCTTC.

The chain links TRBV6-1 to TRBJ2-3; tentative D call: TRBD1 (6 bases). The germline gives CDR1 MNHNS, CDR2 SASEGT. V lost 1 base to trimming and J lost 4 bases, with 12 bases between them. The CDR3 consists of 15 residues. This CDR3 reads CASSEVLGAADTQYF. The CDR3 region has the DNA TGTGCCAGCAGTGAAGTCCTGGGGGCGGCAGATACGCAGTATTTT.

The V and J genes are TRBV5-6 and TRBJ2-1; 9 positions match TRBD2. CDR1 and CDR2 (germline): SGHDT, YYEEEE. The CDR3 spans 14 residues. The junction had 4 bases not matched to a gene; V was cut back by 4 bases and J by 5 bases. The CDR3 DNA sequence: TGTGCCAGCAGCAGACTAGCGGAGAACAATGAGCAGTTCTTC. It yields the protein CASSRLAENNEQFF.

This rearrangement joins TRBV11-2 to TRBJ2-7; TRBD2 matches at 7 bases. In germline, CDR1 is SGHAT, CDR2 FQNNGV. V trimming: 5 bases; J trimming: 5 bases; junction bases outside the gene matches: 15. This CDR3 comprises 16 residues. The CDR3 DNA sequence: TGTGCCAGCAGCCCCTTTGGCGGGAGAATCAACAACGAGCAGTACTTC. This translates into CASSPFGGRINNEQYF. Together with reference TRBV11-2 and TRBJ2-7, the CDR3 gives the full variable domain: EAGVAQSPRYKIIEKRQSVAFWCNPISGHATLYWYQQILGQGPKLLIQFQNNGVVDDSQLPKDRFSAERLKGVDSTLKIQPAKLEDSAVYLCASSPFGGRINNEQYFGPGTRLTVT.

The chain employs TRBV19 and TRBJ1-1; 10 bases are shared with TRBD1. CDR3 size: 16 residues. CDR1 and CDR2 (germline): LNHDA, SQIVND (reference sequence). V dropped 5 bases and J dropped 5; count of bases not matched to a gene: 11. DNA of the CDR3: TGTGCCAGTAGTTCATGGGGACAGGGGAGGGGGACTGAAGCTTTCTTT. Amino acid sequence: CASSSWGQGRGTEAFF.

The chain recombines TRBV6-2 or TRBV6-3 with TRBJ1-2; D perhaps matches TRBD1 (6 bases). Germline CDR1 MNHEY, CDR2 SVGEGT. V was clipped by 2 bases and J by 5 bases, with 9 bases between them. The CDR3 contains 13 residues. Written as DNA, the CDR3 is TGTGCCAGCAGTTACGGGGGCCGGTATGGCTACACCTTC. This sequence encodes CASSYGGRYGYTF.

The chain couples TRBV28 to TRBJ2-3, with 8 bases lining up with TRBD2. CDR1 MDHEN and CDR2 SYDVKM come from the germline V gene. Trimming at V came to 6 bases and at J to 5 bases, leaving 10 bases not matched to a gene. This CDR3 has 15 residues. This CDR3 reads CASSSVGLVIDTQYF. The CDR3 region has the DNA TGTGCCAGCAGCTCCGTGGGACTAGTGATAGATACGCAGTATTTT.

CDR3 region: CASRGLAGAPGELFF. CDR3 in DNA: TGTGCCAGCAGGGGACTAGCGGGAGCTCCCGGGGAGCTGTTTTTT. This chain connects TRBV2 to TRBJ2-2, with 14 bases fitting TRBD2. The CDR3 extends over 15 amino acids. V lost 6 bases and J lost 6; bases outside the gene matches: 3. Germline V lookup: CDR1 SNHLY, CDR2 FYNNEI.

The chain has TRBV5-1 and TRBJ1-2, with TRBD1 identical over 8 bases. The junction had 4 bases not matched to a gene; V was cut back by 4 bases and J by 2 bases. The CDR3 spans 14 residues. The germline gives CDR1 SGHRS, CDR2 YFSETQ. This CDR3 is CASSPDRENYGYTF. CDR3 coding DNA: TGCGCCAGCAGCCCGGACAGGGAGAACTATGGCTACACCTTC.

The chain has TRBV5-1 and TRBJ2-7; D perhaps matches TRBD2 (5 bases). CDR3 size: 16 residues. The V end lost 7 bases, the J end lost 0 bases, and 20 bases lay between the germline ends. Per the germline V gene, CDR1 is SGHRS and CDR2 is YFSETQ. CDR3 nucleotides: TGCGCCAGCGGTCCCGGCGGTAGCGCGACCTCCTACGAGCAGTACTTC. Translation gives CASGPGGSATSYEQYF.

This chain uses TRBV20-1 with TRBJ2-5, with 8 bases fitting TRBD2. In germline, CDR1 is DFQATT, CDR2 SNEGSKA (reference sequence). The length of the CDR3 is 13 residues. J lost 9 bases, V lost 3 bases, and 9 bases had no gene match. CDR3 protein: CSASEVAGWAQYF. The CDR3 coding sequence is TGCAGTGCTAGTGAGGTAGCGGGGTGGGCCCAGTACTTC.

This clone was observed once. The rearrangement joins TRBV5-1 to TRBJ2-5, with D tentatively TRBD1 (5 bases). V lost 0 bases to trimming and J lost 5 bases, with 20 bases between them. CDR3 length: 17 residues. Looked up from germline, CDR1 is SGHRS and CDR2 is YFSETQ. The CDR3 region has the DNA TGCGCCAGCAGCTTGGGGCAGGGAACTCCTAAGGGGGAGACCCAGTACTTC. Amino acid sequence: CASSLGQGTPKGETQYF.

V is TRBV15 and J is TRBJ2-7, with 9 bases lining up with TRBD1. The CDR3 is made up of 15 amino acids. The J segment lost 4 bases and the V segment lost 3 bases, leaving 7 bases of the junction unmatched. The germline V gene encodes CDR1 LNHNV and CDR2 YYDKDF (reference sequence). The CDR3 spells CATSREDRGTYEQYF. In DNA, the CDR3 is TGTGCCACCAGCAGGGAGGACAGGGGCACATACGAGCAGTACTTC.

The rearrangement links TRBV27 to TRBJ1-1, with D possibly matching TRBD1 (5 bases). CDR3 length: 15 amino acids. V lost 5 bases and J lost 0, with 13 bases in between. The germline CDR1 and CDR2 sequences are MNHEY and SMNVEV (reference sequence). This CDR3 is CASSPRGQLNTEAFF. DNA of the CDR3: TGTGCCAGCAGTCCTCGAGGACAACTGAACACTGAAGCTTTCTTT.

V and J are TRBV2 and TRBJ1-6, with TRBD1 as a possible D gene (5 bases). The germline CDR1 and CDR2 sequences are SNHLY and FYNNEI. Trimming stripped 10 bases from V and 9 bases from J, with 13 bases between. The CDR3 consists of 12 residues. CDR3 sequence: CATARRGSPLHF. The CDR3, as DNA: TGTGCCACCGCCAGGAGGGGTTCACCCCTCCACTTT.

This sequence joins TRBV30 and TRBJ2-7, with no clear D. The germline CDR1 and CDR2 sequences are GTSNPN and SVGIG (reference sequence). Trimming left V 3 bases short and J 4 bases short, with 7 bases between. The CDR3 spans 11 residues. In nucleotides, the CDR3 is TGTGCCTGGAGGGCGGATTACGAGCAGTACTTC. It is translated as CAWRADYEQYF. The full variable domain, with the rest looked up from reference TRBV30 and TRBJ2-7, is SQTIHQWPATLVQPVGSPLSLECTVEGTSNPNLYWYRQAAGRGLQLLFYSVGIGQISSEVPQNLSASRPQDRQFILSSKKLLLSDSGFYLCAWRADYEQYFGPGTRLTVT.

V gene TRBV9 combines with J gene TRBJ2-7; 7 bases line up with TRBD2. This CDR3 is 14 amino acids long. V lost 4 bases and J lost 2; bases outside the gene matches: 6. Germline values: CDR1 SGDLS, CDR2 YYNGEE. CDR3 protein: CASSLAAGPYEQYF. The CDR3 DNA reads TGTGCCAGCAGCCTCGCAGCGGGGCCCTACGAGCAGTACTTC.

This sequence joins TRBV7-3 and TRBJ2-1; 9 positions agree with TRBD1. The trim removed 2 bases at V and 10 bases at J, leaving 3 bases unmatched. The germline V gene encodes CDR1 SGHTA and CDR2 FQGTGA. The CDR3 totals 13 residues. The CDR3 here is CASSLLGQGEQFF. The CDR3 DNA is TGTGCCAGCAGCTTACTGGGACAGGGCGAGCAGTTCTTC.

A few counts support this clone. V is TRBV19 and J is TRBJ1-6, with unresolved D. Trimming removed 5 bases from V and 6 bases from J, with 11 bases in between. Looked up from germline, CDR1 is LNHDA and CDR2 is SQIVND (reference sequence). The CDR3 runs 14 residues. The CDR3 region has the DNA TGTGCCAGTAGTCCCCGGTCAACTAATTCACCCCTCCACTTT. It encodes CASSPRSTNSPLHF. The variable domain in full, completed from reference TRBV19 and TRBJ1-6, reads DGGITQSPKYLFRKEGQNVTLSCEQNLNHDAMYWYRQDPGQGLRLIYYSQIVNDFQKGDIAEGYSVSREKKESFPLTVTSAQKNPTAFYLCASSPRSTNSPLHFGNGTRLTVT.

The sample holds many counts of this clone. The chain recombines TRBV5-1 with TRBJ2-2; D not resolved. Germline CDR1 is SGHRS and CDR2 is YFSETQ. The germline V and J ends were trimmed by 4 bases and 7 bases, with 11 bases remaining between them. CDR3 length: 13 residues. The CDR3 protein is CASSADLGGELFF. Here the CDR3 DNA reads TGCGCCAGCAGCGCCGACTTGGGCGGGGAGCTGTTTTTT.

CDR3 in DNA: TGTGCCATCAGTGAGTCGAGGACTGAAGCTTTCTTT. Its translation: CAISESRTEAFF. This chain joins TRBV10-3 and TRBJ1-1; D unclear. Trimming took off 0 bases at V and 5 bases at J, with 4 bases between the two ends. CDR3 length equals 12 residues. Germline V gene sequence: CDR1 ENHRY, CDR2 SYGVKD.

The chain employs TRBV7-9 and TRBJ1-6; possible D gene TRBD1, 6 bases. The germline gives CDR1 SEHNR, CDR2 FQNEAQ (reference sequence). There are 15 residues in the CDR3. V gave up 4 bases and J gave up 8 bases, with 15 bases separating them. The CDR3 nucleotides read TGTGCCAGCAGCTCCAGGGGTGCGGGGGATTCACCCCTCCACTTT. It translates to CASSSRGAGDSPLHF.

The gene calls are TRBV9 and TRBJ1-2; TRBD1 is a possible D gene (6 bases). The CDR3 length is 12 residues. The ends were cut back, 0 bases at V and 8 bases at J, with 8 bases in the middle. Germline V gene lookup returns CDR1 SGDLS and CDR2 YYNGEE. CDR3 residues: CASSVAGGGYTF. The CDR3, as DNA: TGTGCCAGCAGCGTAGCGGGGGGCGGCTACACCTTC. Full variable domain (missing parts from reference TRBV9 and TRBJ1-2): DSGVTQTPKHLITATGQRVTLRCSPRSGDLSVYWYQQSLDQGLQFLIQYYNGEERAKGNILERFSAQQFPDLHSELNLSSLELGDSALYFCASSVAGGGYTFGSGTRLTVV.

V gene TRBV9 combines with J gene TRBJ2-1; D is uncertain. With 0 bases removed from V and 10 bases from J, the gap between germline ends came to 14 bases. This CDR3 spans 14 amino acids. CDR1 and CDR2 from the germline V gene are SGDLS and YYNGEE. DNA of the CDR3: TGTGCCAGCAGCGTAGGATGGCTATCCGGGGAGCAGTTCTTC. It codes for CASSVGWLSGEQFF. Full variable domain (remainder filled in from reference TRBV9 and TRBJ2-1): DSGVTQTPKHLITATGQRVTLRCSPRSGDLSVYWYQQSLDQGLQFLIQYYNGEERAKGNILERFSAQQFPDLHSELNLSSLELGDSALYFCASSVGWLSGEQFFGPGTRLTVL.

V usage is TRBV19 and J usage is TRBJ1-5; unclear D gene. CDR3 length equals 19 residues. The ends were cut back, 5 bases at V and 4 bases at J, with 27 bases in the middle. Germline V CDR1 and CDR2: LNHDA, SQIVND (reference sequence). The CDR3: CASSPRFGLGGNGNQPQHF. The DNA for the CDR3 is TGTGCCAGTAGTCCTCGCTTCGGCTTGGGCGGGAATGGGAATCAGCCCCAGCATTTT.

The rearrangement links TRBV5-6 to TRBJ1-3, with 7 bases aligning to TRBD1. The ends lost 1 base at V and 0 bases at J; junction bases unmatched: 4. The germline CDR1 and CDR2 sequences are SGHDT and YYEEEE. The CDR3 is 16 amino acids. The CDR3 bases are TGTGCCAGCAGCTTGATGGGACAGACCTCTGGAAACACCATATATTTT. It translates to CASSLMGQTSGNTIYF.